This T cell receptor beta chain was identified in a study of Ad26.COV2.S vaccination and SARS-CoV-2 variants (dated by TCRdb to about 2021). Looking at the study overall: Donors in the vaccine arm were drawn from COV1001, a multicentre, randomized, double-blind, placebo-controlled phase I-IIa trial testing Ad26.COV2.S in healthy adults. Ad26.COV2.S was given intramuscularly at 5x10^10 or 1x10^11 viral particles, as a single shot or as two shots 56 days apart. Sequencing of the TCRbeta repertoire served to evaluate the specificity and breadth of SARS-CoV-2-reactive T cell receptors following Ad26.COV2.S vaccination. The TCR-sequenced set comprised approximately 32 samples: around 20 Ad26.COV2.S vaccine recipients, 5 placebo recipients and 8 SARS-CoV-2 convalescent individuals. Participants in the trial were split at random into five groups of five each, receiving low-dose or high-dose Ad26.COV2.S once or twice, or else placebo on both occasions. Blinding of investigators to trial group allocation was maintained during experiments and outcome assessment.

TCRbeta CDR3 regions were sequenced with the immunoSEQ Assay. After extraction, genomic DNA underwent amplification by bias-controlled multiplex PCR, followed by high-throughput sequencing. The authors' analysis ran thus. To quantify the absolute abundance of every unique TCRbeta CDR3 region, sequences were collapsed and filtered. Usable DNA was measured by amplifying reference genes present in all nucleated cells, and TCRbeta template counts were normalized to that usable DNA to estimate T cell fraction. Repertoire TCRs were annotated as SARS-CoV-2-specific by exact matching of V gene, CDR3 amino acid sequence and J gene to a known reactive TCR set. The reference SARS-CoV-2 TCR set was derived from MIRA and filtered for enrichment in COVID-19-positive ImmuneCODE repertoires, a step that removed public or cross-reactive TCRs. Using the MIRA antigens, annotated TCRs were further analysed by specific ORF or by position within an ORF. Depth was the summed frequency of annotated unique rearrangements, while breadth was defined as annotated unique rearrangements over total unique productive rearrangements. Two-sided Wilcoxon rank-sum tests were used to compare TCR breadth between groups. This is the immuneACCESS table as TCRdb keeps it, with only in-frame sequences that have V and J called. A part of the clones is gone; compared with another copy, unresolved V genes explain less than half, and the rest is unexplained. That table gives V, J and clone size, and the DNA gave D and trimming. This sample is represented by some 300,000 clones; roughly 84% of them were singletons. Clones ranked in the top ten supply 1.5% to 2% of the sample.

In the paper's terms, the treatment or condition label means: about 20 received Ad26.COV2.S at low or high dose, single or two shots; roughly 5 received placebo; per-sample allocation not given. Repertoires of vaccine and placebo recipients were sequenced from samples collected on day 63 after the first injection. Between 29 July and 7 August 2020, Cohort 1b enrolled 20 to 30 adults aged 18-55 years at one site in Boston, USA. Ad26.COV2.S was a replication-incompetent adenovirus type 26 vector expressing a prefusion-stabilized SARS-CoV-2 spike protein from the original Wuhan strain. The paper's findings and limits, for the study overall: The authors noted that the TCR breadth and depth analyses may have underestimated total T cell responses. After vaccination, spike-specific CD8+ and CD4+ T cell responses were reported to show substantial breadth. The study was not powered to compare responses between vaccine doses or regimens. Ad26.COV2.S recipients had higher spike-specific TCR breadth than placebo recipients (P = 0.0014). Non-spike TCR breadth was comparable between vaccine and placebo recipients, consistent with the vaccine containing only spike.

Inclusive of the bounding cysteine and phenylalanine, the CDR3 is 15 residues long. Left in the record is the CDR3 DNA by itself, 45 bases read in frame from the first base. The CDR1 and CDR2 encoded by the germline V gene are SGHAT and FQNNGV. Germline trimming amounts to 5 bases on V and 1 base on J, with 3 as the count of junction bases outside the gene matches. A word on this clone: The specificity of this receptor is unknown. No quality values exist for individual bases; no much larger clone is one base distant.

Material: peripheral blood, obtained in a trial of Ad26.COV2.S vaccine versus placebo. The rearrangement joined TRBV11-2 to TRBJ2-5; a stretch of 11 junction bases matches TRBD1. The receptor comes from a person between 18 and 65 years old who received the Ad26.COV2.S COVID-19 vaccine or a placebo. The CDR3 corresponds to CASSPGTGGQETQYF. The sequenced DNA is TGTGCCAGCAGCCCGGGGACAGGGGGCCAAGAGACCCAGTACTTC.